These 30 T cell receptor beta chains were all obtained from the same sample, sequenced in a study of blood T cell repertoires in COVID-19. Here immunoSEQ multiplex PCR was the method, and the copy in TCRdb shows in-frame clones only, minus some. The data contain around 95,000 clones, about 80% of them singletons. Sequenced sample: peripheral blood. Receptors originate from a woman aged 70-85 years with acute or convalescent COVID-19.

The sample holds a few counts of this clone. The V gene is TRBV28, the J gene TRBJ1-1; no clear D gene. The CDR3 has 14 residues. Looked up from germline, CDR1 is MDHEN and CDR2 is SYDVKM. Trimming took 8 bases from V and 2 from J, leaving 15 bases between them. CDR3 sequence reads: CASVFFGGNTEAFF. In nucleotides, the CDR3 is TGTGCCAGCGTATTCTTTGGAGGAAACACTGAAGCTTTCTTT.

The chain is built from TRBV19 and TRBJ1-1; D is perhaps TRBD1 (5 bases). Germline CDR1 reads LNHDA; CDR2 reads SQIVND (reference sequence). Trimming left V 10 bases short and J 5 bases short, with 11 bases between. The CDR3 contains 11 residues. CDR3 amino acids: CATGDSTEAFF. CDR3 sequence (DNA): TGTGCCACGGGAGACAGTACTGAAGCTTTCTTT. The full variable domain, its missing parts supplied by reference TRBV19 and TRBJ1-1, is DGGITQSPKYLFRKEGQNVTLSCEQNLNHDAMYWYRQDPGQGLRLIYYSQIVNDFQKGDIAEGYSVSREKKESFPLTVTSAQKNPTAFYLCATGDSTEAFFGQGTRLTVV.

The genes are TRBV6-5 and TRBJ1-2; possibly TRBD1 for D (6 bases). The V end was cut by 0 bases, the J end by 6 bases, with 11 bases between. This CDR3 spans 14 amino acids. Germline-derived CDR1 and CDR2 are MNHEY and SVGAGI. For the CDR3, the DNA is TGTGCCAGCAGTTACTCGGACAGTAGAGATGGCTACACCTTC. Amino acid sequence: CASSYSDSRDGYTF.

This sequence joins TRBV29-1 and TRBJ1-2; D unclear. The germline V and J ends were trimmed by 6 bases and 4 bases, with 15 bases remaining between them. The germline gives CDR1 SQVTM, CDR2 ANQGSEA. The CDR3 is made up of 13 amino acids. CDR3 loop: CSVNKDRGYGYTF. The CDR3 DNA follows: TGCAGCGTCAATAAAGACCGGGGCTATGGCTACACCTTC.

The CDR3 sequence is CASRGLITDTQYF. CDR3 DNA sequence: TGTGCCAGCAGGGGACTGATCACAGATACGCAGTATTTT. This chain links TRBV6-5 with TRBJ2-3; possible D gene TRBD2, 6 bases. The V end was cut by 6 bases, the J end by 2 bases, with 9 bases between. CDR3 length equals 13 residues. Germline CDR1 and CDR2: MNHEY and SVGAGI.

The CDR3 protein is CASTPGTDNSPLHF. For the CDR3, the DNA is TGTGCCAGTACTCCCGGGACAGATAATTCACCCCTCCACTTT. The chain couples TRBV28 to TRBJ1-6; 7 bases are a match to TRBD1. With V trimmed by 9 bases and J by 5 bases, 7 bases remained unmatched. The length of the CDR3 is 14 residues. The germline V gene encodes CDR1 MDHEN and CDR2 SYDVKM.

CDR3 region: CASSNTGRGSYEQYV. The CDR3 DNA reads TGTGCCAGCTCAAATACAGGCAGGGGCTCCTACGAGCAGTACGTC. The chain uses TRBV18 and TRBJ2-7; D might be TRBD1 (6 bases). Trimming took 5 bases from V and 0 from J, leaving 14 bases between them. CDR1 is KGHSH, CDR2 LQKENI, per germline. The CDR3 runs to 15 residues.

This rearrangement joins TRBV19 to TRBJ1-6; perhaps TRBD1 as D (5 bases). The CDR3 has 15 amino acids. CDR1 LNHDA and CDR2 SQIVND come from the germline V gene (reference sequence). V was cut by 3 bases and J by 7 bases, with 13 bases left in between. CDR3 protein: CASSISSGFNSPLHF. CDR3 nucleotide sequence: TGTGCCAGTAGTATTAGCTCAGGGTTCAATTCACCCCTCCACTTT.

The chain links TRBV19 to TRBJ2-1; the match to TRBD1 covers 9 bases. This CDR3 is 14 amino acids long. The V gene end was trimmed by 10 bases and the J gene end by 7 bases; junction bases not matched to a gene: 11. From germline, CDR1 is LNHDA and CDR2 SQIVND (reference sequence). CDR3 DNA sequence: TGTGCCACCCGAGGGGACAGGGAATGGAATGAGCAGTTCTTC. Translation gives CATRGDREWNEQFF.

This chain uses TRBV11-2 with TRBJ2-7; D possibly corresponds to TRBD1 (6 bases). The V end was cut by 3 bases, the J end by 3 bases, with 15 bases between. Germline assignment: CDR1 SGHAT and CDR2 FQNNGV. The CDR3 is 15 residues long. CDR3: CASSFDNRVFYEQYF. CDR3 bases: TGTGCCAGCAGCTTTGATAACAGGGTTTTCTACGAGCAGTACTTC.

The chain is built from TRBV4-1 and TRBJ1-6, with D possibly matching TRBD1 (5 bases). Trimming stripped 1 base from V and 0 bases from J, with 7 bases between. The CDR3 is 16 amino acids. Germline V gene data show CDR1 as MGHRA and CDR2 as YSYEKL. The CDR3 sequence is CASSQAGRSYNSPLHF. The CDR3 nucleotides read TGCGCCAGCAGCCAAGCAGGGCGCTCCTATAATTCACCCCTCCACTTT.

This clone was observed a handful of times. The CDR3 region has the DNA TGCGCCAGCAGCTTGGATGCAGGGGGCCGGGCAGATACGCAGTATTTT. As protein: CASSLDAGGRADTQYF. The rearrangement joins TRBV5-1 to TRBJ2-3; TRBD1 agrees at 8 bases. J gave up 4 bases and V 0 bases, and 7 bases lay outside the gene matches. CDR1 and CDR2 from the germline V gene are SGHRS and YFSETQ. The CDR3 has 16 amino acids. The full variable domain, completed using reference TRBV5-1 and TRBJ2-3, is KAGVTQTPRYLIKTRGQQVTLSCSPISGHRSVSWYQQTPGQGLQFLFEYFSETQRNKGNFPGRFSGRQFSNSRSEMNVSTLELGDSALYLCASSLDAGGRADTQYFGPGTRLTVL.

This clone was observed a single time. The chain employs TRBV6-2 or TRBV6-3 and TRBJ2-7; 9 bases align to TRBD1. Unmatched junction bases numbered 7, after V lost 5 bases and J lost 5 bases. Germline loops: CDR1 MNHEY, CDR2 SVGEGT. The CDR3 runs 14 residues. DNA for the CDR3: TGTGCCAGCAGTCCACAGGGGGCGCTGAACGAGCAGTACTTC. This encodes CASSPQGALNEQYF.

The chain carries TRBV2 and TRBJ2-1; a possible D gene is TRBD1 (5 bases). The CDR3 runs to 15 residues. V was trimmed by 4 bases and J by 1 base, leaving 11 bases between them. Per the germline V gene, CDR1 is SNHLY and CDR2 is FYNNEI. CDR3 sequence (DNA): TGTGCCAGCAGTGTTCGGGCAGGGTCCTACAATGAGCAGTTCTTC. The encoded protein is CASSVRAGSYNEQFF. The complete variable domain, with remaining parts taken from reference TRBV2 and TRBJ2-1, reads EPEVTQTPSHQVTQMGQEVILRCVPISNHLYFYWYRQILGQKVEFLVSFYNNEISEKSEIFDDQFSVERPDGSNFTLKIRSTKLEDSAMYFCASSVRAGSYNEQFFGPGTRLTVL.

This sequence joins TRBV2 and TRBJ2-3; 9 nucleotides agree with TRBD1. Germline CDR1 and CDR2: SNHLY and FYNNEI. The CDR3 extends over 17 amino acids. V was clipped by 6 bases and J by 1 base; unmatched bases: 11. DNA of the CDR3: TGTGCCAGCAGCTCCACCCGTCGGGACAGGGGCACAGATACGCAGTATTTT. As protein: CASSSTRRDRGTDTQYF.

With respect to this clone: The junction and the germline gene differ at one end; a read error may be behind it. The chain carries TRBV11-2 and TRBJ1-2; D perhaps matches TRBD1 (6 bases). The CDR3 has 12 residues. CDR1 SGHAT and CDR2 FQNNGV come from the germline V gene. The CDR3 DNA reads TGTGCCAGCAGCTTGATGGGGACAAGTGCCTTCTTC. Its translation is CASSLMGTSAFF.

The chain carries TRBV10-3 and TRBJ1-4; D might be TRBD1 (5 bases). CDR3 length: 15 amino acids. V lost 6 bases, J lost 8 bases, and 19 bases lay in between. Germline values: CDR1 ENHRY, CDR2 SYGVKD. The CDR3 protein is CAISPRPGEGEKLFF. The CDR3 nucleotides are TGTGCCATCAGCCCCCGACCGGGGGAAGGGGAAAAACTGTTTTTT.

The table lists this clone with a count of one. The rearrangement joins TRBV19 to TRBJ2-2; TRBD1 matches at 10 bases. Germline assignment: CDR1 LNHDA and CDR2 SQIVND (reference sequence). The CDR3 is 16 amino acids. The V segment lost 6 bases and the J segment 4 bases; nucleotides outside the gene matches: 8. The DNA of the CDR3 is TGTGCCAGTAGAAATACCGGGACAGGGGTCACCGGGGAGCTGTTTTTT. Amino acid sequence: CASRNTGTGVTGELFF.

J is TRBJ1-2 and V is TRBV27; D is possibly TRBD1 (6 bases). CDR3 length equals 14 residues. Trimming removed 6 bases at V and 2 bases at J, with 13 bases between. From germline, CDR1 is MNHEY and CDR2 SMNVEV (reference sequence). CDR3 sequence: CASRRTALNYGYTF. The CDR3 nucleotides read TGTGCCAGCAGACGGACAGCGCTAAACTATGGCTACACCTTC.

This clone was observed once. The V gene is TRBV5-6, the J gene TRBJ2-1; D is uncertain. The germline V gene encodes CDR1 SGHDT and CDR2 YYEEEE. The V end was cut by 2 bases, the J end by 0 bases, with 6 bases between. The CDR3 runs 14 residues. The CDR3 spells CASSFFSSYNEQFF. As DNA, the CDR3 is TGTGCCAGCAGCTTTTTTAGCTCCTACAATGAGCAGTTCTTC.

This rearrangement joins TRBV27 to TRBJ1-2, with D unclear. CDR3 length equals 13 residues. The germline gives CDR1 MNHEY, CDR2 SMNVEV (reference sequence). V lost 4 bases to trimming and J lost 4 bases, with 10 bases between them. CDR3 nucleotide sequence: TGTGCCAGCAGTTCCCCGGGGTTCTATGGCTACACCTTC. It encodes CASSSPGFYGYTF.

The rearrangement joins TRBV6-5 to TRBJ1-1; D is perhaps TRBD1 (6 bases). Per germline, CDR1 MNHEY and CDR2 SVGAGI. V lost 6 bases, J lost 1 base, and 12 bases lay in between. CDR3 length: 14 residues. Here the CDR3 DNA reads TGTGCCAGCAGCTTCCACAGGGAGAACACTGAAGCTTTCTTT. Its translation: CASSFHRENTEAFF.

This clone was observed a single time. The chain couples TRBV5-5 to TRBJ1-5; no definite D call. Trimming took off 2 bases at V and 8 bases at J, with 11 bases between the two ends. The germline V gene encodes CDR1 SGHKS and CDR2 YYEKEE (reference sequence). CDR3 length: 13 amino acids. The CDR3 sequence is CASSLPPGEPQHF. For the CDR3, the DNA is TGTGCCAGCAGCTTACCTCCCGGGGAGCCCCAGCATTTT. The whole variable domain, remainder taken from reference TRBV5-5 and TRBJ1-5, is DAGVTQSPTHLIKTRGQQVTLRCSPISGHKSVSWYQQVLGQGPQFIFQYYEKEERGRGNFPDRFSARQFPNYSSELNVNALLLGDSALYLCASSLPPGEPQHFGDGTRLSIL.

This clone occurred a few times. The chain has TRBV6-5 and TRBJ1-5; D call uncertain. CDR1 and CDR2 from the germline V gene are MNHEY and SVGAGI. V shed 6 bases and J shed 2 bases, with 14 bases lying between them. The CDR3 sequence is 15 residues long. CDR3 bases: TGTGCCAGCAGGGTGTTTAGTCAGGGCAATCAGCCCCAGCATTTT. This gives the protein CASRVFSQGNQPQHF.

The chain has TRBV7-6 and TRBJ1-2; 10 bases map to TRBD1. Germline V gene sequence: CDR1 SGHVS, CDR2 FNYEAQ. The trim removed 6 bases at V and 14 bases at J, leaving 18 bases unmatched. This CDR3 spans 15 amino acids. Written as DNA, the CDR3 is TGTGCCAGCAGTTCGTCGTCCGGGACAGGGGAAGAGTGGACCTTC. Its translation: CASSSSSGTGEEWTF.

The rearrangement joins TRBV30 to TRBJ1-4; no definite D call. Germline-derived CDR1 and CDR2 are GTSNPN and SVGIG (reference sequence). The CDR3 covers 13 residues. The ends were cut back, 8 bases at V and 7 bases at J, with 17 bases in the middle. The CDR3 coding sequence is TGTGCCGGCGGGTCATTACCTACTGAAAAACTGTTTTTT. It specifies CAGGSLPTEKLFF.

The genes are TRBV30 and TRBJ1-4; maybe TRBD1 (6 bases). The CDR3 is 14 amino acids. Germline assignment: CDR1 GTSNPN and CDR2 SVGIG (reference sequence). V gave up 5 bases and J gave up 5 bases, with 15 bases separating them. The CDR3 loop reads CAWGNGQRNEKLFF. Here the CDR3 DNA reads TGTGCCTGGGGGAACGGACAGAGAAATGAAAAACTGTTTTTT.

The chain is built from TRBV18 and TRBJ2-1; D gene uncertain. Trimming shortened V by 8 bases and J by 3 bases, and 5 bases separated the two germline ends. Germline V lookup: CDR1 KGHSH, CDR2 LQKENI. CDR3 length: 11 amino acids. In DNA, the CDR3 is TGTGCCAGCCGGGTCTACAATGAGCAGTTCTTC. This encodes CASRVYNEQFF.

This chain connects TRBV7-9 to TRBJ2-1; D gene ambiguous. CDR3 length equals 14 residues. Germline-derived CDR1 and CDR2 are SEHNR and FQNEAQ (reference sequence). V lost 2 bases to trimming and J lost 8 bases, with 13 bases between them. For the CDR3, the DNA is TGTGCCAGCAGCTTATTGGTCATCTCGGATGAGCAGTTCTTC. Amino acids: CASSLLVISDEQFF.

The V gene is TRBV5-1, the J gene TRBJ1-1; D gene unclear. The CDR3 extends over 13 amino acids. V lost 4 bases and J lost 8, with 15 bases in between. CDR1 is SGHRS, CDR2 YFSETQ, per germline. The CDR3 bases are TGCGCCAGCAGCCCCAACTTGCCACCCGAAGCTTTCTTT. It encodes CASSPNLPPEAFF. Full variable domain (rest looked up from reference TRBV5-1 and TRBJ1-1): KAGVTQTPRYLIKTRGQQVTLSCSPISGHRSVSWYQQTPGQGLQFLFEYFSETQRNKGNFPGRFSGRQFSNSRSEMNVSTLELGDSALYLCASSPNLPPEAFFGQGTRLTVV.